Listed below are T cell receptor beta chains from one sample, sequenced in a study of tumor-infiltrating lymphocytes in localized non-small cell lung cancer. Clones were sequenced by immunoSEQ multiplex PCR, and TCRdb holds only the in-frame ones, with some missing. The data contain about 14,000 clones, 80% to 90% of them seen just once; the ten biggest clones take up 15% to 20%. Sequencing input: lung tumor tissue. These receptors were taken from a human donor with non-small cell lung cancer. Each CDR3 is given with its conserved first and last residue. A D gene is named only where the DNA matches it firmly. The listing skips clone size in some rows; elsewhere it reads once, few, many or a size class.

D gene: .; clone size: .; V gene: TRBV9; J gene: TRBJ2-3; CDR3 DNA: TGTGCCAGCAGCGTAGGGGTCTCCAGAGTATATACGCAGTATTTT; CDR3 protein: CASSVGVSRVYTQYF
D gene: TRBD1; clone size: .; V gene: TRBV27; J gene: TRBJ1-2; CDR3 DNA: TGTGCCAGCAGCAGGGGGAATGGTAACTATGGCTACACCTTC; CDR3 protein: CASSRGNGNYGYTF
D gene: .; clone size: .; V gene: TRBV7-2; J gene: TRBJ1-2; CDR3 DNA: TGTGCCAGCAGCTTATATGGGCAAGCTAACTATGGCTACACCTTC; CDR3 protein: CASSLYGQANYGYTF
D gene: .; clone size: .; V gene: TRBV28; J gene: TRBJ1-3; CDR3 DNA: TGTGCCAGCAGCCAGGGACTGACCTCTGGAAACACCATATATTTT; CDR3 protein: CASSQGLTSGNTIYF
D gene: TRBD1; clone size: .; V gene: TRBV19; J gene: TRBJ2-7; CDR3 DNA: TGTGCCAGTAGCCCTAGGGACAGGGGGTTTAAGGAGCAGTACTTC; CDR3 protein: CASSPRDRGFKEQYF
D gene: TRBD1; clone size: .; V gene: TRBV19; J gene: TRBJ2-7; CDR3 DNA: TGTGCCAGTAGTATAGGGGGGACAGGGCCTCGGGGCGAGCAGTACTTC; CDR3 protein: CASSIGGTGPRGEQYF
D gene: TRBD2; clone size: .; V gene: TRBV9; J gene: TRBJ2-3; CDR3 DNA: TGTGCCAGCAGCTTGACTAGCGGGGCTGGCGCAGATACGCAGTATTTT; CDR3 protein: CASSLTSGAGADTQYF
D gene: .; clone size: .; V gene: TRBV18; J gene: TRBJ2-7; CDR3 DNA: TGTGCCAGCTCACCACCGGAACTGGGCGAGCAGTACTTC; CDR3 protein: CASSPPELGEQYF
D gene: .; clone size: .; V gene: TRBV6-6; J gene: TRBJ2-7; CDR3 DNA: TGTGCCAGCAGTTACTCGGGGGGACGCTCCTACGAGCAGTACTTC; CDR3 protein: CASSYSGGRSYEQYF
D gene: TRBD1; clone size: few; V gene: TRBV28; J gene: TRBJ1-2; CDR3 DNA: TGTGCCAGCAGAACACAGGGGGCGAACTATGGCTACACCTTC; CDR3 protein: CASRTQGANYGYTF
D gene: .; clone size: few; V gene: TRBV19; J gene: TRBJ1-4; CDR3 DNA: TGTGCCAGTAGTATTGCCTCATCAGCTAATGAAAAACTGTTTTTT; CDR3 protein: CASSIASSANEKLFF
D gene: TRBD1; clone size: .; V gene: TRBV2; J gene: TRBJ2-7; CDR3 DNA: TGTGCCAGCAGAGAAAGTGCGACAGGGGGCTACGAGCAGTACTTC; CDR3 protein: CASRESATGGYEQYF
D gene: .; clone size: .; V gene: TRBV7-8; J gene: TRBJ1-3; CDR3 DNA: TGTGCCAGCAGCTTAGGAAACACCATATATTTT; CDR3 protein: CASSLGNTIYF
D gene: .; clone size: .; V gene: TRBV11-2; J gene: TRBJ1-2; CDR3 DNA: TGTGCCAGCAGCCCGGAGTCCGGGCCCTCTTATGGCTACACCTTC; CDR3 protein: CASSPESGPSYGYTF
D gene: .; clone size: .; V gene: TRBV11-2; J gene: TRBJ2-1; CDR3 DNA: TGTGCCAGCAGCTTAGATCAGTCAGCTCACTCCTACAATGAGCAGTTCTTC; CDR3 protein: CASSLDQSAHSYNEQFF
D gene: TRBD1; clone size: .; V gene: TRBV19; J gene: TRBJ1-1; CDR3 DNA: TGTGCCAGTACGGGCTCCCGGGACAGGATGAAGATGAACACTGAAGCTTTCTTT; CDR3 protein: CASTGSRDRMKMNTEAFF
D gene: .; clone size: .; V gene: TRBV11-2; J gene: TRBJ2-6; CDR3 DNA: TGTGCCAGCAGCTTGGGGACCGGGGCCAACGTCCTGACTTTC; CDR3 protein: CASSLGTGANVLTF
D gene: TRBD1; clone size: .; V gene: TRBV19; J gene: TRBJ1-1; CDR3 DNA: TGTGCCAGTAGTGGACAGGGGGACACTGAAGCTTTCTTT; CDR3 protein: CASSGQGDTEAFF
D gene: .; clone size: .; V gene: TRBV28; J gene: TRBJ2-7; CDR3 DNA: TGTGCCAGCGGCTCGTGGGTCCCCCTCTCCTACGAGCAGTACTTC; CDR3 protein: CASGSWVPLSYEQYF
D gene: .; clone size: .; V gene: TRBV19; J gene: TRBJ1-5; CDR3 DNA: TGTGCCAGTAGTTGGACGGATTATAGCAATCAGCCCCAGCATTTT; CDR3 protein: CASSWTDYSNQPQHF
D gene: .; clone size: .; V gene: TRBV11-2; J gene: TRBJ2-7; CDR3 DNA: TGTGCCAGCAGCTTAGATCCTAGCTACGAGCAGTACTTC; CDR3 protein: CASSLDPSYEQYF
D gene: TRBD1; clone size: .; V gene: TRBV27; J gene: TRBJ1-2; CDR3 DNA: TGTGCCAGCAGTATTTCAGGGGGATTTGGCTATGGCTACACCTTC; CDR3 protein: CASSISGGFGYGYTF
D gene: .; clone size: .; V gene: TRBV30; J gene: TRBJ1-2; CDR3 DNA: TGTGCCTGGAGGGACAGCCGTGCCTATGGCTACACCTTC; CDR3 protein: CAWRDSRAYGYTF
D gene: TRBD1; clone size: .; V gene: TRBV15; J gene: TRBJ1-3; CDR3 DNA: TGTGCCACCAGCAGCGACAGGGGTGGAAACACCATATATTTT; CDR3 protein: CATSSDRGGNTIYF
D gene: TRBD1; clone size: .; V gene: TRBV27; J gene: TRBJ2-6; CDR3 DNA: TGTGCCAGCAGTAAGGACAGGGTGATGGGGGCCAACGTCCTGACTTTC; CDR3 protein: CASSKDRVMGANVLTF
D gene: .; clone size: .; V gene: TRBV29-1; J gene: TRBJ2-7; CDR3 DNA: TGCAGCGCCATAATAAACGGGTACGAGCAGTACTTC; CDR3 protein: CSAIINGYEQYF
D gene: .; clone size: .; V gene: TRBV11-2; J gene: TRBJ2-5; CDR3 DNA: TGTGCCAGCAGCCTCCTGCAAGGGACCCAGTACTTC; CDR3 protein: CASSLLQGTQYF
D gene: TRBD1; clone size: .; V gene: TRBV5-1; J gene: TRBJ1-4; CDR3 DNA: TGCGCCAGCCGCCGGGACAGCACAACTAATGAAAAACTGTTTTTT; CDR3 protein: CASRRDSTTNEKLFF
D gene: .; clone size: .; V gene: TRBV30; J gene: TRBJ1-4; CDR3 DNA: TGTGCCGGATATGGGACCGCAAATGAAAAACTGTTTTTT; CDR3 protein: CAGYGTANEKLFF
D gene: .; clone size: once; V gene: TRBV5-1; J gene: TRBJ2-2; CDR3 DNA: TGCGCCAGCAGACAGAACACCGGGGAGCTGTTTTTT; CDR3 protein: CASRQNTGELFF
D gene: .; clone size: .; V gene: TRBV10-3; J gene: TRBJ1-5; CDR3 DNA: TGTGCCATCAGCGGGGGCAATCAGCCCCAGCATTTT; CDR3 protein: CAISGGNQPQHF
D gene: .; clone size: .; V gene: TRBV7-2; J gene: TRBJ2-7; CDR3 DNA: TGTGCCAGCAGCATCGAGGGCTCCTACGAGCAGTACTTC; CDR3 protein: CASSIEGSYEQYF
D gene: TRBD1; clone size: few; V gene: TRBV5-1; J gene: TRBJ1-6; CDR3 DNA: TGCGCCAGCAGCTCGAGACAGGGCGGCAATTCACCCCTCCACTTT; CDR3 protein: CASSSRQGGNSPLHF
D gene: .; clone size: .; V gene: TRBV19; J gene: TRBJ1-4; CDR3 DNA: TGTGCCAGTAGTATAGGGGGCGGCCGGACTAATGAAAAACTGTTTTTT; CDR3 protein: CASSIGGGRTNEKLFF
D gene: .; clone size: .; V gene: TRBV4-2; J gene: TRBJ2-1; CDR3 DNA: TGTGCCAGCAGCCAGGTAACCCGCTCCTACAATGAGCAGTTCTTC; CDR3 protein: CASSQVTRSYNEQFF
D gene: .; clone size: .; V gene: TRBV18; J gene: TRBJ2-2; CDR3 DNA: TGTGCCAGCTCACCACCAGCCGGGGCTAGAAACACCGGGGAGCTGTTTTTT; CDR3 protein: CASSPPAGARNTGELFF
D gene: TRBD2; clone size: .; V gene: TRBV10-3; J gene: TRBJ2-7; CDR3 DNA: TGTGCCACCGCCCCGACTAGCGGGGATCCCTACGAGCAGTACTTC; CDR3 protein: CATAPTSGDPYEQYF
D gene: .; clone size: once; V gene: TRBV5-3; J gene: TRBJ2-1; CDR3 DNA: TGTGCCAGAAGCCCACGGGACTTACGATACAATGAGCAGTTCTTC; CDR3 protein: CARSPRDLRYNEQFF
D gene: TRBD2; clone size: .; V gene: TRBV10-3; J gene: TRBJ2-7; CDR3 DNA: TGTGCCATCAGCAGGACTAGCGGGAGGGCCTACGAGCAGTACTTC; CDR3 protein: CAISRTSGRAYEQYF
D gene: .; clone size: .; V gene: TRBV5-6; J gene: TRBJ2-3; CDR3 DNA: TGTGCCAGCAGCTTGGAAGTCGGCGATACGCAGTATTTT; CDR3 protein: CASSLEVGDTQYF
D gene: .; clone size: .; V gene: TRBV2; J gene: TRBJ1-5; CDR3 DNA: TGTGCCAGCAGCCCCGGGGTTCAGCAGCCCCAGCATTTT; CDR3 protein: CASSPGVQQPQHF
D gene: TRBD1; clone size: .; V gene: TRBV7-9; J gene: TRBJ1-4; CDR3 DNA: TGTGCCAGCAGCTTAGTCCTGGGGACAGGGGTTAATGAAAAACTGTTTTTT; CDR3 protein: CASSLVLGTGVNEKLFF
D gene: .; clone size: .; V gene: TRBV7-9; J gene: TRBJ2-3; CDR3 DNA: TGTGCCAGCAGCCTGTTGACGGGAGCAGATACGCAGTATTTT; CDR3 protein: CASSLLTGADTQYF
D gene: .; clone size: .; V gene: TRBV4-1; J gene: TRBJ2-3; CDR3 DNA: TGCGCCAGCAGCCAAATTGACGGAACCGATACGCAGTATTTT; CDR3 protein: CASSQIDGTDTQYF
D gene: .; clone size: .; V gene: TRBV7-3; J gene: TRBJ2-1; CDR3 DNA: TGTGCCAGCAGCTTAAGACGGAGCTCCTACAATGAGCAGTTCTTC; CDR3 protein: CASSLRRSSYNEQFF
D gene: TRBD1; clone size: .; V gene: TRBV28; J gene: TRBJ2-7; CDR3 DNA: TGTGCCAGCAGTCCCCGGACAGGGGACTACGAGCAGTACTTC; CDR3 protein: CASSPRTGDYEQYF
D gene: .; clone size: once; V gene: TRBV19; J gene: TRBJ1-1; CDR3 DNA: TGTGCCAGTAGTATAAGCAAGAACACTGAAGCTTTCTTT; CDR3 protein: CASSISKNTEAFF
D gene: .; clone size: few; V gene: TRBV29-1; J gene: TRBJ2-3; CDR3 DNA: TGCAGCGTTTTGGGGCATACGCAGTATTTT; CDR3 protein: CSVLGHTQYF
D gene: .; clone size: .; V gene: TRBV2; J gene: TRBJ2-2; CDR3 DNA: TGTGCCAGCACCCTAGAGACGGTGAAGAACACCGGGGAGCTGTTTTTT; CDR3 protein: CASTLETVKNTGELFF
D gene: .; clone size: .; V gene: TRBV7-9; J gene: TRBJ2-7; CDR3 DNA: TGTGCCAGCAGCTTCGAGGGGTCGGGGGAGCAGTACTTC; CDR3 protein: CASSFEGSGEQYF
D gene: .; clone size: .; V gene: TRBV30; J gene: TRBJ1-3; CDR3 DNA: TGTGCCTGGAGCCTGGTCCCCGAGGGCCCTGGAAACACCATATATTTT; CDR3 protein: CAWSLVPEGPGNTIYF